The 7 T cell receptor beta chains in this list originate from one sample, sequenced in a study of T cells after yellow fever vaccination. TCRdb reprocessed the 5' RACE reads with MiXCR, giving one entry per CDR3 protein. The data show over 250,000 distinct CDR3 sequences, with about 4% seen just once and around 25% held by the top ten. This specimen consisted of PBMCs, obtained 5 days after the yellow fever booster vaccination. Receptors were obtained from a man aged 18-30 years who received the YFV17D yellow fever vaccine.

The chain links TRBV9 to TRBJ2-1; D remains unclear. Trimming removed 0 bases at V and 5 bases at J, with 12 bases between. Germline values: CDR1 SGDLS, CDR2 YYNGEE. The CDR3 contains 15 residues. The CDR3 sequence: CASSVDGTFHNEQFF. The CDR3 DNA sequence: TGTGCCAGCAGCGTAGATGGAACCTTCCACAATGAGCAGTTCTTC.

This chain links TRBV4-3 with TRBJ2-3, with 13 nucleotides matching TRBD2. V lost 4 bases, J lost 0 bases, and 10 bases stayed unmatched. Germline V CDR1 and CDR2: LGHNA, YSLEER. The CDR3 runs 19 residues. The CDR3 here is CASSRPTSGGATSTDTQYF. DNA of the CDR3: TGCGCCAGCAGCCGCCCCACTAGCGGGGGGGCAACGAGCACAGATACGCAGTATTTT.

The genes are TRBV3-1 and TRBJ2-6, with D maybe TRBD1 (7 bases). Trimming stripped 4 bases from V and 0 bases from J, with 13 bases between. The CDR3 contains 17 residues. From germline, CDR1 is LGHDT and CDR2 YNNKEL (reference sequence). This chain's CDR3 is CASSPRQGGSGANVLTF. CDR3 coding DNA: TGTGCCAGCAGCCCCCGACAGGGAGGCTCTGGGGCCAACGTCCTGACTTTC.

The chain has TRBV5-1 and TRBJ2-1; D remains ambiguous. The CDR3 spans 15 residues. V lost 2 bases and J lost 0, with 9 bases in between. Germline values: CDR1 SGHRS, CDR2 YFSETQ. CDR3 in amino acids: CASSFEFRSYNEQFF. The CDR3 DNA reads TGCGCCAGCAGCTTCGAGTTCCGCTCCTACAATGAGCAGTTCTTC.

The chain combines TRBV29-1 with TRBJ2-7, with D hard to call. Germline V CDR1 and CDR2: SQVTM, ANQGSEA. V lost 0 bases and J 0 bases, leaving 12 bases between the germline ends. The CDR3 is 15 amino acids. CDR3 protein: CSVEDPQRSSYEQYV. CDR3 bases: TGCAGCGTTGAAGACCCACAGAGGAGCTCCTACGAGCAGTACGTC.

The CDR3 protein is CASSVKGRWQETQYF. The CDR3 region has the DNA TGTGCCAGCAGCGTCAAGGGGCGGTGGCAAGAGACCCAGTACTTC. The rearrangement uses TRBV9 and TRBJ2-5, with D possibly being TRBD1 (5 bases). V was shortened by 2 bases and J by 2 bases, with 13 bases between the two germline ends. This CDR3 contains 15 residues. Germline V gene sequence: CDR1 SGDLS, CDR2 YYNGEE.

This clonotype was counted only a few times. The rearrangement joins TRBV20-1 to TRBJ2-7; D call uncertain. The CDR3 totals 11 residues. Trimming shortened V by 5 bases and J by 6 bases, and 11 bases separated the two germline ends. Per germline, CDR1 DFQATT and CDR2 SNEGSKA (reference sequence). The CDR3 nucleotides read TGCAGTGCTTCAGTTCGCGTCGAGCAGTACGTC. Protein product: CSASVRVEQYV.